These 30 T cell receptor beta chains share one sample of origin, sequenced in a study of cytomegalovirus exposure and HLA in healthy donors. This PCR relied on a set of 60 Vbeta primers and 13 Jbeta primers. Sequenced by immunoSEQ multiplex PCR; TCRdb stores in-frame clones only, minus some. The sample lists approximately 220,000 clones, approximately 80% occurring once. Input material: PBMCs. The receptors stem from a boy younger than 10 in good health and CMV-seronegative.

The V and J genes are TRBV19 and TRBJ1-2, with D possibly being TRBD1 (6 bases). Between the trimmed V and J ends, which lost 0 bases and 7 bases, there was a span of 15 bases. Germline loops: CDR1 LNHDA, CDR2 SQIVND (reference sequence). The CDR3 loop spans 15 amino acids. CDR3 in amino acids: CASSIDGAGARGYTF. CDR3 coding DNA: TGTGCCAGTAGTATAGATGGAGCGGGGGCGCGTGGCTACACCTTC.

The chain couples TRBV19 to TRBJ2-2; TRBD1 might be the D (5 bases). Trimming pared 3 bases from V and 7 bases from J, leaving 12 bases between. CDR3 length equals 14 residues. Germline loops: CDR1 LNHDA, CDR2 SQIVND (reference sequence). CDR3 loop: CASSISREGGELFF. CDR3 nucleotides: TGTGCCAGTAGTATCTCCAGGGAAGGCGGGGAGCTGTTTTTT.

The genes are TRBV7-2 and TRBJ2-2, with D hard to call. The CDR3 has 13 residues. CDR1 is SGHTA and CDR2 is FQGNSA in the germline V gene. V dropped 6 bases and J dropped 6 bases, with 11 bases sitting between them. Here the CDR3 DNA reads TGTGCCAGCAGTGTCACCGGTCCCGGGGAGCTGTTTTTT. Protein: CASSVTGPGELFF. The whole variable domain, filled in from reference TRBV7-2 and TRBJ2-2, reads GAGVSQSPSNKVTEKGKDVELRCDPISGHTALYWYRQSLGQGLEFLIYFQGNSAPDKSGLPSDRFSAERTGGSVSTLTIQRTQQEDSAVYLCASSVTGPGELFFGEGSRLTVL.

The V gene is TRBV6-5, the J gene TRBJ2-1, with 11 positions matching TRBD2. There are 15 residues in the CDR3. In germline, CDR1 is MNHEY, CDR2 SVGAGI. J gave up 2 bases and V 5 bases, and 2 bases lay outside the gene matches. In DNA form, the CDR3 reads TGTGCCAGCAGTCTTAGCGGGGGGGCCTACAATGAGCAGTTCTTC. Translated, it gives CASSLSGGAYNEQFF.

This CDR3 reads CASSEWANQPQHF. CDR3 coding DNA: TGTGCCAGCAGTGAATGGGCCAATCAGCCCCAGCATTTT. J is TRBJ1-5 and V is TRBV25-1; the D is unclear. CDR1 and CDR2 from the germline V gene are MGHDK and SYGVNS. V lost 1 base and J lost 3, with 4 bases in between. The CDR3 runs to 13 residues.

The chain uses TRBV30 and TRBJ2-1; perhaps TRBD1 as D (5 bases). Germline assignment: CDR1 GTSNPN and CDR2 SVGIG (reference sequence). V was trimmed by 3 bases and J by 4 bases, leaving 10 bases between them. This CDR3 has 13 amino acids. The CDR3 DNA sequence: TGTGCCTGGAGGGAGACAGATTACAATGAGCAGTTCTTC. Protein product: CAWRETDYNEQFF.

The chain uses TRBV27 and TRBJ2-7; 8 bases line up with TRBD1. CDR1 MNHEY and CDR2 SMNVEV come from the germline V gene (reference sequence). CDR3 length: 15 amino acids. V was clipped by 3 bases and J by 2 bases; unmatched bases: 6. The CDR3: CASSFGQGQTYEQYF. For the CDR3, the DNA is TGTGCCAGCAGTTTCGGACAGGGACAAACCTACGAGCAGTACTTC.

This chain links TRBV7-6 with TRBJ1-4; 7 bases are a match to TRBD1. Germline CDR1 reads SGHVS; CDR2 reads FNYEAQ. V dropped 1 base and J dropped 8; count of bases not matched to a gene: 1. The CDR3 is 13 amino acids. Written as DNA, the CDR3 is TGTGCCAGCAGCTTAGGACAGGGCGAAAAACTGTTTTTT. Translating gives CASSLGQGEKLFF.

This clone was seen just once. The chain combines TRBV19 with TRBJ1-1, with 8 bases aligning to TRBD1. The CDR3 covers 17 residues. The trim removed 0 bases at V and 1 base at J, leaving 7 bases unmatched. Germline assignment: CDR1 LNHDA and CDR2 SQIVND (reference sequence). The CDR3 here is CASSIDHRGYRNTEAFF. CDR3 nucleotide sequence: TGTGCCAGTAGTATAGATCACAGGGGGTACCGGAACACTGAAGCTTTCTTT.

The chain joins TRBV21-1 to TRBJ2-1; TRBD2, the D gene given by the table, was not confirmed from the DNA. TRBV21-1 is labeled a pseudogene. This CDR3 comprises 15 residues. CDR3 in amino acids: CASSLTSQTQNEQFF. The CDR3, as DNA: TGTGCCAGCAGTTTAACTAGTCAGACGCAAAACGAGCAGTTCTTC.

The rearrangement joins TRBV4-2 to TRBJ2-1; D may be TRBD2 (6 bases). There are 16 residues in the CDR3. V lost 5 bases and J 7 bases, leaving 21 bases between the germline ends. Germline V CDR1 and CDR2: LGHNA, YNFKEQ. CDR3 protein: CASSVYAGTPSNEQFF. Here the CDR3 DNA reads TGTGCCAGCAGCGTATACGCCGGGACTCCCTCTAATGAGCAGTTCTTC.

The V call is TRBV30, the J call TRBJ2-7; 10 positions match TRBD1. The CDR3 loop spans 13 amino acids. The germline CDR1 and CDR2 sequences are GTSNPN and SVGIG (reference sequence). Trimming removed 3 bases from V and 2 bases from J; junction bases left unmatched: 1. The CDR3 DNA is TGTGCCTGGAGGGGACAGGGGACCTACGAGCAGTACTTC. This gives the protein CAWRGQGTYEQYF.

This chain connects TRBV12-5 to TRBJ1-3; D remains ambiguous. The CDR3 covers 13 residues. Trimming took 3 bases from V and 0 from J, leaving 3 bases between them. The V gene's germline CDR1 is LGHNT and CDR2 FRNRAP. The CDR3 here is CASGLASGNTIYF. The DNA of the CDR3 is TGTGCTAGTGGTTTAGCCTCTGGAAACACCATATATTTT.

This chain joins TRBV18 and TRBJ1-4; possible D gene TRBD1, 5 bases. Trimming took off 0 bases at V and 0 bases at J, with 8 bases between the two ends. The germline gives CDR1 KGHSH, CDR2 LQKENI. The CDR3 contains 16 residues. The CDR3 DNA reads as TGTGCCAGCTCACCACCGACAGCAGCAACTAATGAAAAACTGTTTTTT. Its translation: CASSPPTAATNEKLFF.

CDR3 bases: TGTGCCACCATCTCCCGGGAACCTAGCGCAGATACGCAGTATTTT. It yields the protein CATISREPSADTQYF. The chain uses TRBV2 and TRBJ2-3, with D perhaps TRBD2 (6 bases). Germline CDR1 and CDR2: SNHLY and FYNNEI. With 10 bases removed from V and 4 bases from J, the gap between germline ends came to 21 bases. CDR3 length equals 15 residues.

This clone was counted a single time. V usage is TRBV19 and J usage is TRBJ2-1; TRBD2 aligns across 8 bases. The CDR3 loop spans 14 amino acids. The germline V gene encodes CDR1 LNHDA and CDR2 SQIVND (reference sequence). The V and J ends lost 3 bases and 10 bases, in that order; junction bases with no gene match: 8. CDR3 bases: TGTGCCAGTAGTATGGGGCGGGGGGTCAGGGAGCAGTTCTTC. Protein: CASSMGRGVREQFF.

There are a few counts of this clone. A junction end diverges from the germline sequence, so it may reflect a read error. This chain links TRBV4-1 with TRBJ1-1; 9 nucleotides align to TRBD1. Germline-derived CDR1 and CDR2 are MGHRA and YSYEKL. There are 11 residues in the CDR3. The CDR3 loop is CASSAGDRVVF. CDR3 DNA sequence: TGCGCCAGCAGCGCGGGGGACAGGGTTGTCTTT.

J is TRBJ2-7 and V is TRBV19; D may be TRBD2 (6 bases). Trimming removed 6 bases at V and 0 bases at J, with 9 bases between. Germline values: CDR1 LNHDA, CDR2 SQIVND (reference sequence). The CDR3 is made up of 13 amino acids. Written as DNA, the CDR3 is TGTGCCAGTAGGGGGGGAAACTCCTACGAGCAGTACTTC. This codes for CASRGGNSYEQYF.

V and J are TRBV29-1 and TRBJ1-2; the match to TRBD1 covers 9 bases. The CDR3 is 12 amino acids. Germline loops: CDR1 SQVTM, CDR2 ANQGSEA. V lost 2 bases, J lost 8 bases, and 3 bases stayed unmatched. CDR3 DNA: TGCAGCGTTGAAAGGACAGGGGAAGGCTACACCTTC. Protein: CSVERTGEGYTF.

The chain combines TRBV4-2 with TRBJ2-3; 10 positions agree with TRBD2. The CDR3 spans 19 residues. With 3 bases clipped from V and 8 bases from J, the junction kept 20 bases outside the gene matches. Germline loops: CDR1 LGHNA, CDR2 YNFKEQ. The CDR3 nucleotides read TGTGCCAGCAGCCATGGCCAGGGGTTGATAGCGGGAGGTCCGGGTACGCAGTATTTT. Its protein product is CASSHGQGLIAGGPGTQYF.

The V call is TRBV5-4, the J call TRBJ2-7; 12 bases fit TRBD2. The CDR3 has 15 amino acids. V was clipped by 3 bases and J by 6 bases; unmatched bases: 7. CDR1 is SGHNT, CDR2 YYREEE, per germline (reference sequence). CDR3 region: CASSSTSGSLLEQYF. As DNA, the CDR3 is TGTGCCAGCAGCTCGACTAGCGGGAGTCTCCTCGAGCAGTACTTC.

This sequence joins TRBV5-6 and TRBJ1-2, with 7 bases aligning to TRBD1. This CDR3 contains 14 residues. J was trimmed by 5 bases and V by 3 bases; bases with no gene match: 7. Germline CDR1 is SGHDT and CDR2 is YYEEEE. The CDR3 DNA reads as TGTGCCAGCAGCTCCGGGACAGCCTCGTATGGCTACACCTTC. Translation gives CASSSGTASYGYTF.

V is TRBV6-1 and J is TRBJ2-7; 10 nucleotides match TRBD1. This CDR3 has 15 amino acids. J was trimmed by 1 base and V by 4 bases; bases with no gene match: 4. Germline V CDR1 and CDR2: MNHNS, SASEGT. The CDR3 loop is CASSGPGQGSYEQYF. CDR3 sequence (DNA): TGTGCCAGCAGTGGTCCGGGACAGGGGTCCTACGAGCAGTACTTC.

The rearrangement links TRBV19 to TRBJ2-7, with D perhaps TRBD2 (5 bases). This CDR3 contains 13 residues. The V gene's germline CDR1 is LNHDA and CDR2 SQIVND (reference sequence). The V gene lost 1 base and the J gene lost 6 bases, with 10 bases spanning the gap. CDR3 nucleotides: TGTGCCAGTAGTATAGGTGTCGGAGGCGAGCAGTACTTC. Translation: CASSIGVGGEQYF.

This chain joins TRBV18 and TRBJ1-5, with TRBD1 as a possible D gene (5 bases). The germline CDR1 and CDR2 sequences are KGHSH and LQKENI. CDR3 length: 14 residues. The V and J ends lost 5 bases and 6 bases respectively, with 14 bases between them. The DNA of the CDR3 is TGTGCCAGCTCAGAAGGTAGGGGCCGTCAGCCCCAGCATTTT. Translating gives CASSEGRGRQPQHF.

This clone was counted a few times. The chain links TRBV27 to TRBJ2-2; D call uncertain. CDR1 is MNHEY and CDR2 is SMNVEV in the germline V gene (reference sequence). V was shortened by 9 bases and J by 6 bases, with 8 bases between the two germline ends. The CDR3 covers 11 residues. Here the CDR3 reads CASGASGELFF. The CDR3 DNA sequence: TGTGCCAGTGGAGCTTCCGGGGAGCTGTTTTTT.

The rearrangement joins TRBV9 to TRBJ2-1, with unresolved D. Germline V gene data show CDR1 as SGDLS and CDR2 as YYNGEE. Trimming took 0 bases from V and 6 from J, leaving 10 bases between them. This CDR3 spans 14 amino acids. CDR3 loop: CASSVDQRPNEQFF. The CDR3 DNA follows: TGTGCCAGCAGCGTAGACCAGCGCCCCAATGAGCAGTTCTTC. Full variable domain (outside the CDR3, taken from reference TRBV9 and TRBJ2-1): DSGVTQTPKHLITATGQRVTLRCSPRSGDLSVYWYQQSLDQGLQFLIQYYNGEERAKGNILERFSAQQFPDLHSELNLSSLELGDSALYFCASSVDQRPNEQFFGPGTRLTVL.

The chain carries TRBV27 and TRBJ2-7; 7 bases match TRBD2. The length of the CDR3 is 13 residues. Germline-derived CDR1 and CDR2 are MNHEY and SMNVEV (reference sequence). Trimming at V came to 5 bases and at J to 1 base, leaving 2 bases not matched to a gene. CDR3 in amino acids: CASSPSGSYEQYF. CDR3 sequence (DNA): TGTGCCAGCAGTCCTAGCGGTTCCTACGAGCAGTACTTC.

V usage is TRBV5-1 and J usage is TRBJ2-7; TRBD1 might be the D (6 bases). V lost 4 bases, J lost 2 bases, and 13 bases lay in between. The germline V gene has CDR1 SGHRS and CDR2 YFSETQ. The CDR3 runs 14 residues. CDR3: CASSPWGQTYEQYF. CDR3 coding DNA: TGCGCCAGCAGCCCCTGGGGACAAACCTACGAGCAGTACTTC.

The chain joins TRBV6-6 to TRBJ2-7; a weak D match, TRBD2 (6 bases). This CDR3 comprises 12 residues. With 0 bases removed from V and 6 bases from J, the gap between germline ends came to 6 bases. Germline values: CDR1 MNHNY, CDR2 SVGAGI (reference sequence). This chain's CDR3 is CASSYSGGEQYF. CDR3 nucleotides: TGTGCCAGCAGTTACTCGGGGGGCGAGCAGTACTTC.